These 2 T cell receptor delta chains originate from one sample sequenced in a study of gamma-delta T cells after stem cell transplantation. TCRdb called clones anew from the RT-PCR reads with CATT. The sample gives approximately 1,000 delta-chain clones, 15% to 20% of which show up once; 40% to 50% is in the top ten. The material sequenced was gamma-delta T cells. The origin of the receptors is a human donor. It is not recorded whose cells these are; they may come from a transplant donor.

This clone appeared a few times. One base separates it from a far larger clone, so it is likely a read error. The chain couples TRDV2 to TRDJ1; TRDD3 agrees at 9 bases. CDR1 is GEAIGNYY, CDR2 EKD, per germline. The CDR3 is 15 residues long. V was clipped by 0 bases and J by 0 bases; unmatched bases: 1. The CDR3 DNA sequence: TGTGCCTGTGACACCCTGGGGGATTACACCGATAAACTCATCTTT. Its protein is CACDTLGDYTDKLIF.

On this clone: The protein in TCRdb stems from a much larger clone and differs at residue 17 from this DNA's translation, likely a read error; here the protein is translated from the DNA. The rearrangement joins TRDV2 to TRDJ1; D possibly uses TRDD2 or TRDD3 (7 bases each). The CDR3 totals 19 residues. Germline V gene lookup returns CDR1 GEAIGNYY and CDR2 EKD. The CDR3 DNA follows: TGTGCCTGTGACACGGCGGGCTTTCCTACTGGGGCTTATGGCGATAAAATCATCTTT. It is translated as CACDTAGFPTGAYGDKIIF.